A single sample gave rise to the 13 T cell receptor beta chains below, sequenced in a study of blood T cell repertoires in COVID-19. TCRdb's copy holds only in-frame clones and misses some; the assay was immunoSEQ multiplex PCR. This table holds about 90,000 clones, around 92% found once. Material: peripheral blood. The source of these receptors is a man aged 45-60 years with COVID-19, enrolled during active disease.

The chain links TRBV7-2 to TRBJ1-2, with D possibly TRBD1 on 5 matching bases. This CDR3 contains 13 residues. V lost 1 base and J lost 7, with 10 bases in between. Germline V gene lookup returns CDR1 SGHTA and CDR2 FQGNSA. CDR3 coding DNA: TGTGCCAGCAGCTTAGTTACAGGTGGTGGCTACACCTTC. Translated: CASSLVTGGGYTF.

The chain joins TRBV3-1 (or the pseudogene TRBV3-2) to TRBJ1-2; 9 bases are a match to TRBD1. V gave up 4 bases and J gave up 8 bases; unmatched junction bases: 11. The CDR3 covers 15 residues. Looked up from germline, CDR1 is LGHDT and CDR2 is YNNKEL (reference sequence). The CDR3 here is CASSRTPQGANGYTF. In DNA form, the CDR3 reads TGTGCCAGCAGCCGAACCCCACAGGGGGCGAACGGCTACACCTTC.

The rearrangement joins TRBV4-1 to TRBJ1-1, with D maybe TRBD1 (5 bases). This CDR3 region has 15 residues. Trimming shortened V by 5 bases and J by 0 bases, and 13 bases separated the two germline ends. Germline CDR1 MGHRA, CDR2 YSYEKL. The CDR3 DNA reads as TGCGCCAGCAGCTACTTACAGGACCTGAACACTGAAGCTTTCTTT. It encodes CASSYLQDLNTEAFF.

The chain is built from TRBV29-1 and TRBJ1-2; TRBD1 aligns across 7 bases. From germline, CDR1 is SQVTM and CDR2 ANQGSEA. Trimming cost V 6 bases and J 8 bases; bases outside gene matches: 9. This CDR3 contains 12 residues. The CDR3 DNA reads TGCAGCGTGTCATTAGGGGGCAGCGGCTACACCTTC. Protein sequence: CSVSLGGSGYTF.

The rearrangement uses TRBV3-1 (or the pseudogene TRBV3-2) and TRBJ1-5; unclear D gene. Trimming took off 5 bases at V and 0 bases at J, with 11 bases between the two ends. The CDR3 covers 15 residues. Germline V gene data show CDR1 as LGHDT and CDR2 as YNNKEL (reference sequence). The CDR3 spells CASSEGPGSNQPQHF. In nucleotides, the CDR3 is TGTGCCAGCAGCGAAGGGCCGGGTAGCAATCAGCCCCAGCATTTT.

The rearrangement uses TRBV18 and TRBJ1-2, with D perhaps TRBD1 (6 bases). The germline V gene encodes CDR1 KGHSH and CDR2 LQKENI. The CDR3 spans 13 residues. V lost 2 bases, J lost 6 bases, and 10 bases lay in between. The CDR3: CASSPAGENGYTF. For the CDR3, the DNA is TGTGCCAGCTCACCAGCAGGGGAAAATGGCTACACCTTC.

J is TRBJ1-2 and V is TRBV14, with D perhaps matching TRBD1 (5 bases). The CDR3 loop spans 14 amino acids. Germline CDR1 is SGHDN and CDR2 is FVKESK. The germline V and J ends were trimmed by 0 bases and 7 bases, with 12 bases remaining between them. CDR3: CASSQEWGLGGYTF. The CDR3 DNA sequence: TGTGCCAGCAGCCAAGAATGGGGCCTGGGTGGCTACACCTTC.

The V gene is TRBV5-6, the J gene TRBJ2-7; TRBD2 might be the D (5 bases). Germline loops: CDR1 SGHDT, CDR2 YYEEEE. This CDR3 contains 14 residues. Trimming cost V 4 bases and J 2 bases, with 13 bases left between them. CDR3 residues: CASSLFSGTYEQYF. CDR3 in DNA: TGTGCCAGCAGCCTGTTTTCGGGGACCTACGAGCAGTACTTC.

The rearrangement links TRBV9 to TRBJ2-5; D remains unclear. This CDR3 is built from 14 residues. Germline CDR1 and CDR2: SGDLS and YYNGEE. Trimming removed 4 bases from V and 4 bases from J, with 14 bases in between. Here the CDR3 reads CASSPPRPPETQYF. The CDR3, as DNA: TGTGCCAGCAGCCCTCCTAGGCCCCCAGAGACCCAGTACTTC.

The chain carries TRBV18 and TRBJ1-5; no clear D gene. V dropped 2 bases and J dropped 7 bases, with 15 bases sitting between them. The CDR3 has 15 residues. Germline-derived CDR1 and CDR2 are KGHSH and LQKENI. CDR3 loop: CASSPRNEVKQPQHF. The CDR3 region has the DNA TGTGCCAGCTCACCAAGAAACGAGGTTAAACAGCCCCAGCATTTT.

This chain links TRBV24-1 with TRBJ1-3, with TRBD1 identical over 8 bases. V was clipped by 2 bases and J by 1 base; unmatched bases: 3. CDR1 and CDR2 (germline): KGHDR, SFDVKD. This CDR3 contains 16 residues. This CDR3 is CATSDSGQGSGNTIYF. CDR3 in DNA: TGTGCCACCAGTGATTCAGGACAGGGATCTGGAAACACCATATATTTT.

The rearrangement links TRBV5-1 to TRBJ1-6, with 10 bases aligning to TRBD1. This CDR3 has 16 amino acids. Germline V gene data show CDR1 as SGHRS and CDR2 as YFSETQ. V dropped 0 bases and J dropped 13; count of bases not matched to a gene: 10. The CDR3 loop reads CASSLASGTGAPPLHF. DNA of the CDR3: TGCGCCAGCAGCTTGGCTTCCGGGACAGGGGCGCCTCCCCTCCACTTT.

The J gene is TRBJ2-7, the V gene TRBV6-5; unclear D gene. This CDR3 comprises 11 residues. The germline CDR1 and CDR2 sequences are MNHEY and SVGAGI. V was clipped by 2 bases and J by 6 bases, with 5 bases between them. Here the CDR3 DNA reads TGTGCCAGCAGTTACCGCGGCGAGCAGTACTTC. Translation: CASSYRGEQYF.